This T cell receptor beta chain was captured in a study of blood T cell repertoires in COVID-19. Overall study: Spain, Italy and the United States supplied samples that represented acute and convalescent COVID-19. Sample material is recorded as cDNA or gDNA derived from T cells, B-cell-depleted T cells, or PBMCs.

Original handling: Reference gene primer amplification gave estimated nucleated cell counts. Clones were read by immunoSEQ multiplex PCR, and TCRdb kept only the in-frame ones, dropping some. Clone size and V and J calls were adopted from that table, with D and trimming inferred from the DNA. There are more than 150,000 clones in the sample; around 85% occur only once, and less than 25% lies in the top ten. By sample share, this clone is medium-sized. Germline V gives CDR1 SGHNT, CDR2 YYREEE (reference sequence). This CDR3 region has 13 residues. The J segment lost 6 bases and the V segment lost 5 bases, leaving 7 bases of the junction unmatched.

The clonotype comes from a man in his 70s with active or convalescent COVID-19. V gene TRBV5-4 combines with J gene TRBJ1-2; 7 positions match TRBD1. Sequencing input: peripheral blood. CDR3 in DNA: TGTGCCAGCAGGGCCCAGGGGGACCATGGCTACACCTTC. This codes for CASRAQGDHGYTF. Combining the CDR3 with reference TRBV5-4 and TRBJ1-2 gives the whole variable domain ETGVTQSPTHLIKTRGQQVTLRCSSQSGHNTVSWYQQALGQGPQFIFQYYREEENGRGNFPPRFSGLQFPNYSSELNVNALELDDSALYLCASRAQGDHGYTFGSGTRLTVV.